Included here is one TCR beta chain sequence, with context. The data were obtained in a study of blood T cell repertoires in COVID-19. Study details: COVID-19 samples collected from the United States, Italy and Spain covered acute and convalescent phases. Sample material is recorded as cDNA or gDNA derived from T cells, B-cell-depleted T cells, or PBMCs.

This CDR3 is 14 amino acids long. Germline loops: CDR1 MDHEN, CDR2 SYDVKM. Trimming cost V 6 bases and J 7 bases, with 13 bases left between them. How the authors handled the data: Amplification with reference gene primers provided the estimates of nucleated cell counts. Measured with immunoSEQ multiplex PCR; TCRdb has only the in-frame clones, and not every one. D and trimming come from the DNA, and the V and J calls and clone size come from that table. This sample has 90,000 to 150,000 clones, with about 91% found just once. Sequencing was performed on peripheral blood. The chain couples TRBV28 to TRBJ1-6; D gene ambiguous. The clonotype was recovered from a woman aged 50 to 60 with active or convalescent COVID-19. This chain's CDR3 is CASSPFGENSPLHF. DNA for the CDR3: TGTGCCAGCAGCCCGTTCGGGGAAAATTCACCCCTCCACTTT.